Only a few counts were recorded for the clone carrying this T cell receptor beta chain. As yet, its antigen is unknown. Germline V gene data show CDR1 as MNHEY and CDR2 as SMNVEV (reference sequence). The CDR3 extends over 16 amino acids. Trimming removed 3 bases at V and 1 base at J, with 15 bases between. For TCR beta, libraries came from quantitative 5'-RACE with molecular barcodes. Via MiXCR, TCRdb re-called the 5' RACE reads, giving one row per CDR3 protein. The top ten hold about 15% of the sample, which has more than 150,000 distinct CDR3 sequences, around 13% seen once. The sample belongs to a study of CD8 T cells in ankylosing spondylitis. Findings and limits, study-wide: Blood of patients with ankylosing spondylitis appeared to be characterized by a TCR beta motif of about 8 highly homologous variants. Reports say disease-linked clones showed up significantly more in matched ankylosing spondylitis synovial fluid.

The sequencing sample was made of blood, either unsorted or a sorted T cell fraction (not recorded which). The rearrangement joins TRBV27 to TRBJ1-1; D is ambiguous. This TCR was recovered from a male donor with ankylosing spondylitis or in good health (not recorded which). For the CDR3, the DNA is TGTGCCAGCAGTTTCTTTCCGATACTACCGAACACTGAAGCTTTCTTT. Protein: CASSFFPILPNTEAFF.